This T cell receptor beta chain is drawn from a study of blood T cell repertoires in COVID-19. Overall study context: Italy, Spain and the United States were the sources of the convalescent and acute COVID-19 samples.

In the original workflow: Reference gene primers were amplified, and this amplification served to estimate nucleated cell counts. TCRdb keeps only in-frame clones here, not all; method: immunoSEQ multiplex PCR. The V and J calls and clone size were taken over from that table, and D and trimming were inferred from the DNA. The sample yields 150,000 to 200,000 clones, around 80% seen once. The receptor was derived from a man between 65 and 85 years old with active or convalescent COVID-19. The sequencing sample was made of peripheral blood.

The CDR3 DNA reads as TGTGCCAGCAGCCAAATGGGACAGGCAAGGTCTGGGGCCAACGTCCTGACTTTC. Amino acids: CASSQMGQARSGANVLTF. The chain has TRBV3-1 (or the pseudogene TRBV3-2) and TRBJ2-6, with 8 bases that match TRBD1. The CDR3 extends over 18 amino acids. The V segment lost 2 bases and the J segment 1 base; nucleotides outside the gene matches: 7. CDR1 is LGHDT, CDR2 YNNKEL, per germline (reference sequence).